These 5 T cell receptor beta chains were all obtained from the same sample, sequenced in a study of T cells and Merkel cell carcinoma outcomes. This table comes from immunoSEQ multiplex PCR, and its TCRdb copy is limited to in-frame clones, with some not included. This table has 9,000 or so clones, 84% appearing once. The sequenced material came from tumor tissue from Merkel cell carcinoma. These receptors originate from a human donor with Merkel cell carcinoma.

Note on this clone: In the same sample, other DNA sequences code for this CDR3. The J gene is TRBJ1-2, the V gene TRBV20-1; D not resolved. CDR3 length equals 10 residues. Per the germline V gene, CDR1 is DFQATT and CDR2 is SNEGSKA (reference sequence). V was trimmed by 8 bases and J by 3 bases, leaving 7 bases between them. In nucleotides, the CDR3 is TGCAGTACCTTCCACTATGGCTACACCTTC. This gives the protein CSTFHYGYTF.

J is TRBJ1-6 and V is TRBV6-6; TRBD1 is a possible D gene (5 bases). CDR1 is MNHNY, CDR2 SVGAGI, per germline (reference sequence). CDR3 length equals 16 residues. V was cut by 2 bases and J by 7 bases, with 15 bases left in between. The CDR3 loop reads CASSYRQTDKNSPLHF. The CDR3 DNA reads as TGTGCCAGCAGTTACCGACAGACAGACAAGAATTCACCCCTCCACTTT.

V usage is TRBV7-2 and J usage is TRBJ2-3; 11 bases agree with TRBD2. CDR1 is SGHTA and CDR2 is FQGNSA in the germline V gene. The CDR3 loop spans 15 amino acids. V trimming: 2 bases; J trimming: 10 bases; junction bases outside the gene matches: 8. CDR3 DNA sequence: TGTGCCAGCAGCTTACTAGCGGGGGGAAAGGGGGCGCAGTATTTT. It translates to CASSLLAGGKGAQYF.

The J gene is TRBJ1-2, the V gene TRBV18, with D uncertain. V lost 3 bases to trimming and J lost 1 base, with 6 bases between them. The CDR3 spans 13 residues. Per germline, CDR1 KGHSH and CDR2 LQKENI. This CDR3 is CASSPQDNYGYTF. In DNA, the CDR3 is TGTGCCAGCTCACCCCAGGATAACTATGGCTACACCTTC.

The chain's CDR3 is CASSLGRDSFATNEKLFF. CDR3 coding DNA: TGCGCCAGCAGCTTGGGCCGGGACAGCTTTGCAACTAATGAAAAACTGTTTTTT. The chain links TRBV5-1 to TRBJ1-4, with 7 bases that match TRBD1. Germline V gives CDR1 SGHRS, CDR2 YFSETQ. The J segment lost 0 bases and the V segment lost 0 bases, leaving 8 bases of the junction unmatched. The CDR3 totals 18 residues.